This T cell receptor beta chain was identified in a study of shared clonotypes between healthy human individuals. This table comes from immunoSEQ multiplex PCR, and its TCRdb copy is limited to in-frame clones, with some not included. Counted here are over a million clones, about 75% occurring once; the ten biggest clones make up 1.4% to 1.5%. There are 15 residues in the CDR3. Looked up from germline, CDR1 is LNHDA and CDR2 is SQIVND (reference sequence). V was cut by 5 bases and J by 4 bases, with 18 bases left in between. Specimen: memory CD4+ T cells sorted from blood. The subset was: CD45RA-negative fraction. The receptor comes from a young man in good health. The genes are TRBV19 and TRBJ2-7; tentative D call: TRBD1 (6 bases). CDR3 amino acids: CASSRNLGGWYEQYF. The CDR3 DNA reads as TGTGCCAGTAGTCGGAACCTAGGGGGATGGTACGAGCAGTACTTC.